Here is one T cell receptor beta chain with its context. What it recognizes is unknown. V was shortened by 1 base and J by 4 bases, with 9 bases between the two germline ends. The V gene's germline CDR1 is SGHTS and CDR2 YDEGEE. The CDR3 loop spans 14 amino acids. The data belong to a study of pediatric ulcerative colitis. The rectum was sampled with one to two pinch biopsies at colonoscopy. Using immunoSEQ multiplex PCR, the repertoire was profiled, and TCRdb retains in-frame clones only, with some absent. The table shows 30,000 to 35,000 clones, with about 81% occurring only once. Whole-study findings and limits: Some T cells in rectal biopsies may come from blood, especially with overt colitis.

The receptor's source is a boy between 10 and 17 years old with mild ulcerative colitis. The chain has TRBV5-8 and TRBJ1-3; D not certain. What was sequenced was gut tissue. The CDR3 DNA reads as TGTGCCAGCAGCTTGCTCGTCTTCGGAAACACCATATATTTT. Amino acid sequence: CASSLLVFGNTIYF.